This T cell receptor beta chain was identified during a study of immune cell composition in non-small cell lung cancer. Germline trimming cut 5 bases from V and 1 base from J; bases unmatched to any gene: 4. There are 15 residues in the CDR3. Germline values: CDR1 SGHAT, CDR2 FQDESV (reference sequence). Measured with immunoSEQ multiplex PCR; TCRdb has only the in-frame clones, and not every one. The sample yields about 13,000 clones, about 70% seen once. This clone occurred once. This receptor was identified in a human donor with non-small cell lung cancer. The specimen was lung tumor tissue. This chain connects TRBV11-1 to TRBJ1-3, with 8 bases lining up with TRBD1. The CDR3 here is CASSARGQSGNTIYF. The CDR3 DNA reads as TGTGCCAGCAGCGCCAGGGGGCAATCTGGAAACACCATATATTTT.